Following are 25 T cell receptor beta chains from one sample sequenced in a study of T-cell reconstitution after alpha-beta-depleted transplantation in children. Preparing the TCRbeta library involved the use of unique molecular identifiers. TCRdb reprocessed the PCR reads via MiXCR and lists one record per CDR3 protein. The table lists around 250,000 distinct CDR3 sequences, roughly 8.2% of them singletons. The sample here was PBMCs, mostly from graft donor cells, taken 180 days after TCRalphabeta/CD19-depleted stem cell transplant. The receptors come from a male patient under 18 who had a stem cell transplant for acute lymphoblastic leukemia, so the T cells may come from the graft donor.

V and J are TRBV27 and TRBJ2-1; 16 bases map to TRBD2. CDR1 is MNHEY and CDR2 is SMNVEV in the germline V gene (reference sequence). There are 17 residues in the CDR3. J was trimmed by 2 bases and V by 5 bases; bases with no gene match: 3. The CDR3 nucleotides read TGTGCCAGCAGTCGCGGGACTAGCGGGAGGGCCTACAATGAGCAGTTCTTC. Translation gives CASSRGTSGRAYNEQFF.

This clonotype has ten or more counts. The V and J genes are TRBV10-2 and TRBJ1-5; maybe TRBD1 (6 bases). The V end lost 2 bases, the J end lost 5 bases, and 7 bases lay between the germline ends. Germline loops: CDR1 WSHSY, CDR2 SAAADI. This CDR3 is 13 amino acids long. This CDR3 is CASSEAGDQPQHF. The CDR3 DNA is TGCGCCAGCAGTGAGGCAGGGGATCAGCCCCAGCATTTT.

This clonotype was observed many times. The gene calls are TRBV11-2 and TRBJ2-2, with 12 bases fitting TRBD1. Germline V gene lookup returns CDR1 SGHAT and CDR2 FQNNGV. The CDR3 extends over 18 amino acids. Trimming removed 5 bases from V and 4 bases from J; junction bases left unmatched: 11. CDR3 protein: CASSPSRGTGGATGELFF. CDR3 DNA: TGTGCCAGCAGCCCTAGCCGCGGGACAGGGGGCGCCACCGGGGAGCTGTTTTTT.

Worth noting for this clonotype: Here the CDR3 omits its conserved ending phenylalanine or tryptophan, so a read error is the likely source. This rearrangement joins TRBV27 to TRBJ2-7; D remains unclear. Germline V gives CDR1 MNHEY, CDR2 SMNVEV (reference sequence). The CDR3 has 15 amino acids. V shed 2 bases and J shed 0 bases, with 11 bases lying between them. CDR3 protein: CASSLGRPSSYEQYS. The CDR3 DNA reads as TGTGCCAGCAGTTTAGGGCGGCCGTCCTCCTACGAGCAGTACTCC.

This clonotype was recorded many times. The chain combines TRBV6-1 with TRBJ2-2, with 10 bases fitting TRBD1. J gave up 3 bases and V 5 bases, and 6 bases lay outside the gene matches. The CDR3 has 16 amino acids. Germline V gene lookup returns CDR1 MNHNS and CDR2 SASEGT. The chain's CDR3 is CASSRTGGSYTGELFF. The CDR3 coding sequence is TGTGCCAGCAGTCGGACAGGGGGTAGTTACACCGGGGAGCTGTTTTTT.

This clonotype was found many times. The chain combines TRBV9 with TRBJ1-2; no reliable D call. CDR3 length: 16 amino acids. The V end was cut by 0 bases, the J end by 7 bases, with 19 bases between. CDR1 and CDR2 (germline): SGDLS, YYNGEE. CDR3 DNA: TGTGCCAGCAGCGTAGCCCCCGCAGTAGAATGGGGTGGCTACACCTTC. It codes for CASSVAPAVEWGGYTF.

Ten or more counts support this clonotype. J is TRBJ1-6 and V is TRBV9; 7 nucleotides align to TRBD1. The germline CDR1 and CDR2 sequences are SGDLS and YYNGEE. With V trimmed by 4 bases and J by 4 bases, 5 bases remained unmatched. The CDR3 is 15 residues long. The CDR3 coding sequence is TGTGCCAGCAGCTTCAGGGGGGATTATAATTCACCCCTCCACTTT. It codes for CASSFRGDYNSPLHF. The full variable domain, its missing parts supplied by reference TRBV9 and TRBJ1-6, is DSGVTQTPKHLITATGQRVTLRCSPRSGDLSVYWYQQSLDQGLQFLIQYYNGEERAKGNILERFSAQQFPDLHSELNLSSLELGDSALYFCASSFRGDYNSPLHFGNGTRLTVT.

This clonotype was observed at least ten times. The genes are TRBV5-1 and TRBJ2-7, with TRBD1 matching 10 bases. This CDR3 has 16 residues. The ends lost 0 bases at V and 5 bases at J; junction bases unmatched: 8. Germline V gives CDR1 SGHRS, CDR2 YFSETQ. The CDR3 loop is CASSLAAWDRGNEQYF. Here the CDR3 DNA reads TGCGCCAGCAGCTTGGCCGCATGGGACAGGGGCAACGAGCAGTACTTC.

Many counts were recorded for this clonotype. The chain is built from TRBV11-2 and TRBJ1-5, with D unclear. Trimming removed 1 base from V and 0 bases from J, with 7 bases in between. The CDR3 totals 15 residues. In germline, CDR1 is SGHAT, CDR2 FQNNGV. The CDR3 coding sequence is TGTGCCAGCAGCTTAGGTCTCTATAGCAATCAGCCCCAGCATTTT. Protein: CASSLGLYSNQPQHF.

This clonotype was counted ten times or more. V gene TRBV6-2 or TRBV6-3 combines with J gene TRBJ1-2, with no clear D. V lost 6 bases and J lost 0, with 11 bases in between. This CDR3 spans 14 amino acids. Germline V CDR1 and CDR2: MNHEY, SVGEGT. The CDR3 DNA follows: TGTGCCAGCAGCCCCCAACGGACTAACTATGGCTACACCTTC. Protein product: CASSPQRTNYGYTF.

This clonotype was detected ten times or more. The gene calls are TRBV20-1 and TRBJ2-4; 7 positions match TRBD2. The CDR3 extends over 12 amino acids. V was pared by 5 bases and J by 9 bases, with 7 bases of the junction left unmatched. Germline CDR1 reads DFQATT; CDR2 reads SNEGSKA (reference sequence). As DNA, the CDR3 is TGCAGTGCTTACTATCCGGGGGGCATTCAGTACTTC. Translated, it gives CSAYYPGGIQYF.

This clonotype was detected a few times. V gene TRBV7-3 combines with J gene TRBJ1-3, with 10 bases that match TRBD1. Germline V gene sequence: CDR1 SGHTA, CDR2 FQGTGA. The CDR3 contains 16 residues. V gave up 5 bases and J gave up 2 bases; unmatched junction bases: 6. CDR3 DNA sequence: TGTGCCAGCAGCCTCCGACAGGGGGCAGCTGGAAACACCATATATTTT. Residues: CASSLRQGAAGNTIYF.

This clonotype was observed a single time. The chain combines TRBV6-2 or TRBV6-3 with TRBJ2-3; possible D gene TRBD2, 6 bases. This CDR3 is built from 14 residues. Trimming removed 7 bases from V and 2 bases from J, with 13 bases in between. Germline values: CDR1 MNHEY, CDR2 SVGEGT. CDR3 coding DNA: TGTGCCAGCACCCCGGGGACTTCCACAGATACGCAGTATTTT. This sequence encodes CASTPGTSTDTQYF.

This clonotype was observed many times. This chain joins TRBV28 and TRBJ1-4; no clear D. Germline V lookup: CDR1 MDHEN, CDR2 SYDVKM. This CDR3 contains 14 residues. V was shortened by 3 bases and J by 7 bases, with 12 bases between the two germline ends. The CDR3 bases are TGTGCCAGCAGTTTGAGGCCGACGGTTGAAAAACTGTTTTTT. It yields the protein CASSLRPTVEKLFF.

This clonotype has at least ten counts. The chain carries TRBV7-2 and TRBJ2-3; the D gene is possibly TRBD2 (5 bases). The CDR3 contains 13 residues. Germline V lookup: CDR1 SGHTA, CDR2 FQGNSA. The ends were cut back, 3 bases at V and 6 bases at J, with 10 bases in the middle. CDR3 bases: TGTGCCAGCAGCTTCCGGGGTGGCGATACGCAGTATTTT. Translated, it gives CASSFRGGDTQYF.

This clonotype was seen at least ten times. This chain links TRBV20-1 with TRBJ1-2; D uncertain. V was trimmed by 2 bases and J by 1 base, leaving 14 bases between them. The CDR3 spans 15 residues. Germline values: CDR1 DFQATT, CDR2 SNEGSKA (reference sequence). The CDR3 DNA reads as TGCAGTGCTAGACGACTTGGAGAAATTAACTATGGCTACACCTTC. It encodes CSARRLGEINYGYTF.

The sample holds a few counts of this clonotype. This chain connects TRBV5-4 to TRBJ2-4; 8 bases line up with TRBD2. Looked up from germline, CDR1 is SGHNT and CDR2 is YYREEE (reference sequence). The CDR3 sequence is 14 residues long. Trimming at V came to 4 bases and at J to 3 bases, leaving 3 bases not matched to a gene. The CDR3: CASSPGTSKNIQYF. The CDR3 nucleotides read TGTGCCAGCAGCCCCGGGACTAGCAAAAACATTCAGTACTTC. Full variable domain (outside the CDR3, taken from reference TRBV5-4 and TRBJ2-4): ETGVTQSPTHLIKTRGQQVTLRCSSQSGHNTVSWYQQALGQGPQFIFQYYREEENGRGNFPPRFSGLQFPNYSSELNVNALELDDSALYLCASSPGTSKNIQYFGAGTRLSVL.

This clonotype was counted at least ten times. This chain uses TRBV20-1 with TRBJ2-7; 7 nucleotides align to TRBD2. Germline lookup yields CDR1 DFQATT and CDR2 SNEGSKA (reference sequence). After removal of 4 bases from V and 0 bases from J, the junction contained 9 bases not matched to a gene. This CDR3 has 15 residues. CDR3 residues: CSAKRASGSSYEQYF. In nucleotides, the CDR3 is TGCAGTGCTAAGAGGGCTAGCGGCAGCTCCTACGAGCAGTACTTC.

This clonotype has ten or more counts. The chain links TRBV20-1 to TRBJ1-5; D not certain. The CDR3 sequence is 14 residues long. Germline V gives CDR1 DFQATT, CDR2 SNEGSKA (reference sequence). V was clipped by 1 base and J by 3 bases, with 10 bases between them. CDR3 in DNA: TGCAGTGCTAGAGCTAAAGGGCCCAATCAGCCCCAGCATTTT. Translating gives CSARAKGPNQPQHF.

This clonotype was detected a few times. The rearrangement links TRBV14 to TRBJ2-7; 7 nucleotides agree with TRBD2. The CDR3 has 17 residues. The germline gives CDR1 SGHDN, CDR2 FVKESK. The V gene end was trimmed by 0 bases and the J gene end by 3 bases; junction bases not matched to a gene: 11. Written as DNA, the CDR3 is TGTGCCAGCAGCCAAGATAGGGCTAGCGGAAGACACTACGAGCAGTACTTC. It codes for CASSQDRASGRHYEQYF.

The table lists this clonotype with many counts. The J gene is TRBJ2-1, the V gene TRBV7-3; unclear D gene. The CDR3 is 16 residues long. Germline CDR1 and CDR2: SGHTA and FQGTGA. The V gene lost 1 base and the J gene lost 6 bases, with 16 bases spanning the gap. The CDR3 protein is CASSLIAGLAVNEQFF. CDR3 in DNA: TGTGCCAGCAGCTTAATAGCTGGGCTGGCTGTCAATGAGCAGTTCTTC. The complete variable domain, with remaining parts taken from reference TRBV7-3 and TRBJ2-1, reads GAGVSQTPSNKVTEKGKYVELRCDPISGHTALYWYRQSLGQGPEFLIYFQGTGAADDSGLPNDRFFAVRPEGSVSTLKIQRTERGDSAVYLCASSLIAGLAVNEQFFGPGTRLTVL.

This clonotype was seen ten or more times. The CDR3, as DNA: TGCGCCAGCAGCTGGGGACAGGGGTCTTATAATGAAAAACTGTTTTTT. It specifies CASSWGQGSYNEKLFF. The chain uses TRBV5-1 and TRBJ1-4, with 10 positions matching TRBD1. V was pared by 3 bases and J by 4 bases, with 6 bases of the junction left unmatched. This CDR3 has 16 amino acids. Germline values: CDR1 SGHRS, CDR2 YFSETQ.

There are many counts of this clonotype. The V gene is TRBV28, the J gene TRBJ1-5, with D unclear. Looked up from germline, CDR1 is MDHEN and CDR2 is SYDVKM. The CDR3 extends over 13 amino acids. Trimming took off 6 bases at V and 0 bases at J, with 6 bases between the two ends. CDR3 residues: CASRIHSNQPQHF. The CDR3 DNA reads TGTGCCAGCAGAATTCATAGCAATCAGCCCCAGCATTTT.

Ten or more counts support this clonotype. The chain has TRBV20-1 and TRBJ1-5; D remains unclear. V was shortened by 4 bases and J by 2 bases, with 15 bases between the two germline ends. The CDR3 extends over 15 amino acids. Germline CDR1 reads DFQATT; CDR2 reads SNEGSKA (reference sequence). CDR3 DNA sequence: TGCAGTGCTACCAGGACGGTCCAGGGCAATCAGCCCCAGCATTTT. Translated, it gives CSATRTVQGNQPQHF.

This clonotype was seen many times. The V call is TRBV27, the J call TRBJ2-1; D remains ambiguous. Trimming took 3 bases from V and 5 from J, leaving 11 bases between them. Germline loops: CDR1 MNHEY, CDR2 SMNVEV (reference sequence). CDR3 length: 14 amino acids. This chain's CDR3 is CASSFSRTHNEQFF. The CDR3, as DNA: TGTGCCAGCAGTTTTTCGAGGACCCACAATGAGCAGTTCTTC.